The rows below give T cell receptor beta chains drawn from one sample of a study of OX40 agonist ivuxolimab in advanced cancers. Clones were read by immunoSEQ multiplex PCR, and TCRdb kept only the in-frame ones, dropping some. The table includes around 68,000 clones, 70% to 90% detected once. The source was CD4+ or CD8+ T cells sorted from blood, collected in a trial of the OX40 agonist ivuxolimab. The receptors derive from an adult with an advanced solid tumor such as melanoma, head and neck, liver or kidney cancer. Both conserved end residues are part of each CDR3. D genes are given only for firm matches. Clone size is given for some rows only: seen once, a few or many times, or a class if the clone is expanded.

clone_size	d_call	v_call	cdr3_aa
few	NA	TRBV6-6	CASSWGTGNTIYF
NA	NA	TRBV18	CASSPTDTNYGYTF
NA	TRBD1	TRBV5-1	CASSLGGDRGTYEQYF
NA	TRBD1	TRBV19	CASRWTGGVGNQPQHF
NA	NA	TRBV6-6	CASSYRIEEKLFF
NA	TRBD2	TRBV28	CASSLYSIAGGRNEQFF
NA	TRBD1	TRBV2	CASSERGQYNQPQHF
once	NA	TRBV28	CASSPPGALAVYEQYF
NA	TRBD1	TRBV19	CASSIGGTGFQETQYF
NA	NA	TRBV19	CASQGGGGLAGELFF